Following are 26 T cell receptor beta chains from one sample sequenced in a study of shared clonotypes between healthy human individuals. CD45RO negativity and positive selection for CCR7 defined naive CD8 cells, a population that excluded terminally differentiated effector memory CD45RA+ cells. Using immunoSEQ multiplex PCR, the repertoire was profiled, and TCRdb retains in-frame clones only, with some absent. The top ten hold about 1.6% of the sample, which has about 2.2 million clones, roughly 95% seen once. Sample: naive CD8+ T cells from PBMCs. The receptors derive from a man aged 18 to 29 in good health. Some clones in this sample may be carry-over from other donors' samples.

This clone came up once. The chain employs TRBV29-1 and TRBJ2-7, with 8 bases fitting TRBD2. The CDR3 is 14 residues long. With V trimmed by 4 bases and J by 2 bases, 7 bases remained unmatched. Germline values: CDR1 SQVTM, CDR2 ANQGSEA. CDR3 loop: CSVVWTSRPYEQYF. The CDR3 DNA is TGCAGCGTTGTATGGACTAGCCGACCCTACGAGCAGTACTTC.

The CDR3: CASSLTLAGKGEKLFF. The CDR3 nucleotides read TGTGCCAGCAGCTTAACATTGGCGGGAAAGGGAGAAAAACTGTTTTTT. The chain employs TRBV7-9 and TRBJ1-4; D remains ambiguous. The V end lost 2 bases, the J end lost 8 bases, and 18 bases lay between the germline ends. The CDR3 runs to 16 residues. Per germline, CDR1 SEHNR and CDR2 FQNEAQ (reference sequence).

The chain links TRBV2 to TRBJ1-5, with D maybe TRBD1 (6 bases). CDR1 is SNHLY, CDR2 FYNNEI, per germline. The CDR3 is 15 residues long. Trimming took 3 bases from V and 3 from J, leaving 12 bases between them. This CDR3 reads CASSDSGALNQPQHF. The CDR3 nucleotides read TGTGCCAGCAGTGATTCAGGGGCGCTCAATCAGCCCCAGCATTTT.

This chain uses TRBV11-2 with TRBJ2-7, with D possibly matching TRBD1 (6 bases). Per germline, CDR1 SGHAT and CDR2 FQNNGV. This CDR3 has 13 residues. V lost 5 bases and J 4 bases, leaving 12 bases between the germline ends. CDR3 region: CASSPGHWYEQYF. CDR3 DNA sequence: TGTGCCAGCAGCCCGGGACACTGGTACGAGCAGTACTTC.

The rearrangement links TRBV12-1 to TRBJ1-5. TRBV12-1 is flagged as a pseudogene. The CDR3 length is 15 residues. The CDR3 DNA reads as TGTGCCAGCAGCTTTGTCGGACTCCAAATGAAGCCCCAGCATTTT. Its translation: CASSFVGLQMKPQHF.

The chain is built from TRBV15 and TRBJ2-7, with TRBD2 matching 7 bases. The CDR3 runs to 18 residues. Germline CDR1 reads LNHNV; CDR2 reads YYDKDF (reference sequence). The V gene end was trimmed by 0 bases and the J gene end by 5 bases; junction bases not matched to a gene: 16. The CDR3 is CATSRDIPSGDEPHEQYF. DNA for the CDR3: TGTGCCACCAGCAGAGATATACCTAGCGGAGACGAGCCTCACGAGCAGTACTTC.

This rearrangement joins TRBV7-9 to TRBJ1-2, with a possible D match to TRBD1 (5 bases). CDR1 is SEHNR, CDR2 FQNEAQ, per germline (reference sequence). Trimming left V 3 bases short and J 8 bases short, with 28 bases between. CDR3 size: 18 residues. The CDR3: CASSFLPNSKGPIDGYTF. The CDR3 DNA is TGTGCCAGCAGCTTCCTGCCCAACTCCAAGGGGCCCATTGACGGCTACACCTTC.

The chain links TRBV7-9 to TRBJ2-1; TRBD2 might be the D (6 bases). The CDR3 is 18 amino acids. The V and J ends lost 0 bases and 0 bases respectively, with 15 bases between them. Germline V gene sequence: CDR1 SEHNR, CDR2 FQNEAQ (reference sequence). The CDR3 DNA sequence: TGTGCCAGCAGCTTAGCGATACGGGAGAGGGACTCCTACAATGAGCAGTTCTTC. As protein: CASSLAIRERDSYNEQFF.

The genes are TRBV6-1 and TRBJ1-5; D unclear. V was shortened by 1 base and J by 1 base, with 8 bases between the two germline ends. The germline V gene encodes CDR1 MNHNS and CDR2 SASEGT. This CDR3 region has 15 residues. The CDR3: CASSEVVKSNQPQHF. In DNA, the CDR3 is TGTGCCAGCAGTGAAGTCGTTAAGAGCAATCAGCCCCAGCATTTT.

V is TRBV4-3 and J is TRBJ2-7, with D perhaps matching TRBD2 (6 bases). Germline V gene sequence: CDR1 LGHNA, CDR2 YSLEER. The CDR3 is 14 residues long. Between the trimmed V and J ends, which lost 4 bases and 2 bases, there was a span of 12 bases. The CDR3 protein is CASSLLAGPYEQYF. In DNA form, the CDR3 reads TGCGCCAGCAGCCTGCTCGCGGGACCCTACGAGCAGTACTTC.

The chain couples TRBV10-2 to TRBJ2-1; 10 bases agree with TRBD2. The CDR3 sequence is 14 residues long. Germline assignment: CDR1 WSHSY and CDR2 SAAADI. J lost 9 bases, V lost 7 bases, and 9 bases had no gene match. The CDR3 loop is CASKQREGQVEQFF. The CDR3 DNA reads TGCGCCAGCAAACAGCGGGAGGGCCAGGTTGAGCAGTTCTTC.

This chain links TRBV6-6 with TRBJ2-1, with 8 bases lining up with TRBD1. Germline lookup yields CDR1 MNHNY and CDR2 SVGAGI (reference sequence). The V gene end was trimmed by 5 bases and the J gene end by 4 bases; junction bases not matched to a gene: 4. The CDR3 contains 14 residues. CDR3 sequence: CASSPRTGYNEQFF. CDR3 in DNA: TGTGCCAGCAGTCCACGGACAGGGTACAATGAGCAGTTCTTC.

This chain connects TRBV5-1 to TRBJ1-1, with 12 nucleotides matching TRBD1. This CDR3 is 17 amino acids long. Germline V gene sequence: CDR1 SGHRS, CDR2 YFSETQ. J lost 6 bases, V lost 0 bases, and 9 bases had no gene match. In DNA form, the CDR3 reads TGCGCCAGCAGCTTGGGGGACAGGGGGCGCTTTGGCGCTGAAGCTTTCTTT. Encoded protein: CASSLGDRGRFGAEAFF.

The chain employs TRBV7-3 and TRBJ2-1, with D unclear. The V end lost 5 bases, the J end lost 4 bases, and 15 bases lay between the germline ends. The CDR3 length is 15 residues. The V gene's germline CDR1 is SGHTA and CDR2 FQGTGA. CDR3: CASSPTINGYNEQFF. The CDR3 DNA follows: TGTGCCAGCAGCCCAACCATTAACGGGTACAATGAGCAGTTCTTC.

This chain connects TRBV28 to TRBJ2-7; possibly TRBD2 for D (5 bases). The V end was cut by 5 bases, the J end by 2 bases, with 16 bases between. This CDR3 spans 15 amino acids. Germline V lookup: CDR1 MDHEN, CDR2 SYDVKM. DNA of the CDR3: TGTGCCAGCAGTCCCGCTCGAAGCGGCACCTACGAGCAGTACTTC. Protein sequence: CASSPARSGTYEQYF.

The chain couples TRBV4-1 to TRBJ2-1; D perhaps matches TRBD2 (6 bases). V lost 6 bases and J lost 4, with 16 bases in between. This CDR3 contains 15 residues. Germline V gives CDR1 MGHRA, CDR2 YSYEKL. CDR3 in DNA: TGCGCCAGCAGTCCCCCCGGGAGTCAATACAATGAGCAGTTCTTC. Protein: CASSPPGSQYNEQFF.

The chain has TRBV11-2 and TRBJ2-1, with 7 bases matching TRBD2. In germline, CDR1 is SGHAT, CDR2 FQNNGV. Trimming removed 6 bases from V and 7 bases from J; junction bases left unmatched: 9. The CDR3 spans 14 residues. CDR3 residues: CASRERDNKNEQFF. The CDR3 DNA reads TGTGCCAGCAGGGAGCGGGATAATAAGAATGAGCAGTTCTTC.

The chain employs TRBV7-9 and TRBJ2-1; 8 nucleotides align to TRBD2. V was pared by 4 bases and J by 8 bases, with 13 bases of the junction left unmatched. This CDR3 comprises 16 residues. Germline V gene sequence: CDR1 SEHNR, CDR2 FQNEAQ (reference sequence). The CDR3 region is CASSSLAGPPLDEQFF. The DNA for the CDR3 is TGTGCCAGCAGCTCCTTAGCGGGACCCCCCTTAGATGAGCAGTTCTTC.

V gene TRBV27 combines with J gene TRBJ1-5; possibly TRBD1 for D (6 bases). Trimming removed 3 bases from V and 9 bases from J, with 12 bases in between. CDR3 length: 13 amino acids. Per the germline V gene, CDR1 is MNHEY and CDR2 is SMNVEV (reference sequence). In DNA form, the CDR3 reads TGTGCCAGCAGTTTTGGAGGGGGGTGGCCCCAGCATTTT. It yields the protein CASSFGGGWPQHF.

CDR3 sequence: CASSWAGTSPYNEQFF. In DNA, the CDR3 is TGTGCCAGCAGCTGGGCCGGGACTAGCCCCTACAATGAGCAGTTCTTC. V usage is TRBV11-2 and J usage is TRBJ2-1; 9 bases map to TRBD2. This CDR3 contains 16 residues. Trimming at V came to 4 bases and at J to 2 bases, leaving 6 bases not matched to a gene. Looked up from germline, CDR1 is SGHAT and CDR2 is FQNNGV. Looking up the rest from reference TRBV11-2 and TRBJ2-1 gives the full variable domain: EAGVAQSPRYKIIEKRQSVAFWCNPISGHATLYWYQQILGQGPKLLIQFQNNGVVDDSQLPKDRFSAERLKGVDSTLKIQPAKLEDSAVYLCASSWAGTSPYNEQFFGPGTRLTVL.

The chain recombines TRBV27 with TRBJ2-1; 8 nucleotides line up with TRBD2. V was pared by 8 bases and J by 2 bases, with 5 bases of the junction left unmatched. Per the germline V gene, CDR1 is MNHEY and CDR2 is SMNVEV (reference sequence). CDR3 length equals 14 residues. CDR3 bases: TGTGCCAGCCAGCGGGAGTCAACCTACAATGAGCAGTTCTTC. Amino acids: CASQRESTYNEQFF.

The V and J genes are TRBV9 and TRBJ1-1; 8 bases match TRBD1. The germline V gene has CDR1 SGDLS and CDR2 YYNGEE. V was clipped by 4 bases and J by 4 bases; unmatched bases: 9. The CDR3 is 15 amino acids. Here the CDR3 reads CASSIRGQGATEAFF. The DNA of the CDR3 is TGTGCCAGCAGCATCCGAGGACAGGGCGCCACTGAAGCTTTCTTT.

The chain's CDR3 is CASSLLPSGGNEQFF. The CDR3 DNA is TGTGCCAGCAGCTTGTTGCCTAGCGGGGGCAATGAGCAGTTCTTC. The chain carries TRBV5-4 and TRBJ2-1; 10 nucleotides agree with TRBD2. Germline CDR1 is SGHNT and CDR2 is YYREEE (reference sequence). Trimming cost V 1 base and J 6 bases; bases outside gene matches: 4. The CDR3 has 15 amino acids.

The chain carries TRBV15 and TRBJ2-1; TRBD1 matches at 9 bases. Germline V gives CDR1 LNHNV, CDR2 YYDKDF (reference sequence). V shed 7 bases, J shed 3 bases, and the junction held 7 bases outside the gene matches. The CDR3 covers 15 residues. CDR3 region: CATTPTGGFYNEQFF. Here the CDR3 DNA reads TGTGCCACCACCCCCACAGGGGGCTTCTACAATGAGCAGTTCTTC.

The chain recombines TRBV5-6 with TRBJ1-1; D remains unclear. The CDR3 runs to 13 residues. Germline V gives CDR1 SGHDT, CDR2 YYEEEE. Trimming left V 2 bases short and J 1 base short, with 6 bases between. The CDR3 DNA follows: TGTGCCAGCAGCTTCGCAGAGAACACTGAAGCTTTCTTT. Its translation is CASSFAENTEAFF.

Of note for this clone: The sample contains more than one DNA sequence encoding this CDR3. The chain couples TRBV9 to TRBJ1-4; perhaps TRBD1 as D (6 bases). Germline V lookup: CDR1 SGDLS, CDR2 YYNGEE. The CDR3 spans 14 residues. The V gene lost 0 bases and the J gene lost 7 bases, with 10 bases spanning the gap. In DNA form, the CDR3 reads TGTGCCAGCAGCGTAGCAGGGGCTGGTGAAAAACTGTTTTTT. Amino acid sequence: CASSVAGAGEKLFF. Full variable domain (missing parts from reference TRBV9 and TRBJ1-4): DSGVTQTPKHLITATGQRVTLRCSPRSGDLSVYWYQQSLDQGLQFLIQYYNGEERAKGNILERFSAQQFPDLHSELNLSSLELGDSALYFCASSVAGAGEKLFFGSGTQLSVL.